The clone carrying this T cell receptor beta chain was seen a single time. This CDR3 has 15 amino acids. CDR1 and CDR2 (germline): MGHRA, YSYEKL. V gave up 2 bases and J gave up 3 bases; unmatched junction bases: 6. This entry comes from a study of CD8 T cells in Susac syndrome. The CD8+ and CD4+ T cells were negatively isolated, with the TEMRA cells enriched by FACS. An amount of RNA that ranged from about 0.45 to 1 ug was reverse transcribed with random hexamers. TCRdb independently ran MiXCR on the immunoSEQ multiplex PCR reads; one entry per CDR3 protein. The sample shows 70,000 or so distinct CDR3 sequences, approximately 94% of them seen only once.

The J gene is TRBJ2-7, the V gene TRBV4-1, with 8 nucleotides matching TRBD1. The sample consisted of CD8+ T cells from PBMCs. The receptor was isolated from a human donor with multiple sclerosis. CDR3 nucleotide sequence: TGCGCCAGCAGCCAACAAGGGACAGGAGTCTACGAGCAGTACTTC. Translating it yields CASSQQGTGVYEQYF.